The present entry profiles one T cell receptor beta chain with its context. These data are taken from a study of glioma-infiltrating T cells after dendritic cell vaccination. At the level of the study: Dendritic cell vaccine was injected intradermally three times, biweekly.

Documented time point: after dendritic cell vaccination, including at tumor progression/relapse. PBMC were collected before vaccination, two weeks after the third vaccination, and at progression. This CDR3 spans 14 amino acids. The germline V gene has CDR1 SNHLY and CDR2 FYNNEI. J was trimmed by 3 bases and V by 2 bases; bases with no gene match: 4. Only in-frame clones appear in the TCRdb table, and some are missing; sequencing was by immunoSEQ multiplex PCR. Here the sample spans around 23,000 clones, roughly nine tenths being singletons. The source was blood, collected after dendritic cell vaccination. This receptor was obtained from a human donor with glioblastoma. The V gene is TRBV2, the J gene TRBJ2-7, with 7 positions matching TRBD1. CDR3 protein: CASSEQGEYYEQYF. The CDR3 DNA is TGTGCCAGCAGTGAACAGGGGGAGTACTACGAGCAGTACTTC. Supplemented by reference TRBV2 and TRBJ2-7, the full variable domain reads EPEVTQTPSHQVTQMGQEVILRCVPISNHLYFYWYRQILGQKVEFLVSFYNNEISEKSEIFDDQFSVERPDGSNFTLKIRSTKLEDSAMYFCASSEQGEYYEQYFGPGTRLTVT.